This TCR beta chain derives from a study of beta chain features in type 1 diabetes. About the study: Sorted cells, 90 million to 120 million in number, were examined across all samples. Overall study results and limits: The naive, central memory and Treg TCRB repertoires showed an apparent similarity that was greater among patients than among healthy donors. Cells with high TCR expression could be over-represented by cDNA sequencing. All four CD4+ subsets of Type 1 diabetes patients contained TCRB CDR3s that were moderately but significantly shorter.

Worth noting for this clone: What it binds is not known.

Every isolated RNA sample was fully reverse transcribed, so sequencing captured expressed TCRB transcripts. Assay used: immunoSEQ multiplex PCR; TCRdb lists only in-frame clones, some missing. The profile shows around 500,000 clones, 30% of them singletons. The CDR3 contains 15 residues. V was pared by 10 bases and J by 2 bases, with 18 bases between. Germline V lookup: CDR1 SGHTA, CDR2 FQGNSA. The sequence was obtained from a young man in good health. Input material: naive CD4+ T cells from blood. The chain is built from TRBV7-2 and TRBJ2-1; possibly TRBD2 for D (8 bases). Here the CDR3 reads CATTRGGQPYNEQFF. The DNA for the CDR3 is TGTGCCACCACTCGGGGGGGACAGCCCTACAATGAGCAGTTCTTC.